The 23 T cell receptor beta chains given below trace back to one sample, sequenced in a study of cytomegalovirus exposure and HLA in healthy donors (dated by TCRdb to about 2017). The receptor library was made with the immunoSEQ multiplex PCR assay. For the multiplex PCR, a mixture combining 60 forward primers for TCR Vbeta segments and 13 reverse primers for TCR Jbeta segments was used. TCRdb's version of the immuneACCESS table is confined to in-frame rearrangements and falls short of the full clone set. An unresolved V gene accounts for under half of the shortfall where checked; the remainder is of unknown origin. The sample table records about 170,000 clones; 60% to 80% of these occur just once. Jointly, the top ten make up nearly 6.5% of the sample. The source material was PBMCs. The receptor set was obtained from a man in his forties or fifties in good health and CMV-seropositive.

Notes on this clone: At one end, the junction sequence differs from germline, possibly due to a read error. The rearrangement links TRBV7-9 to TRBJ2-7; 7 nucleotides agree with TRBD1. Germline V gene lookup returns CDR1 SEHNR and CDR2 FQNEAQ (reference sequence). The CDR3 has 15 amino acids. The DNA of the CDR3 is TGTTCCAGCAGCTCACCTCGGGACAGTGCCTACGAGCAGTACTTC. Its translation: CSSSSPRDSAYEQYF. The whole variable domain, filled in from reference TRBV7-9 and TRBJ2-7, reads DTGVSQNPRHKITKRGQNVTFRCDPISEHNRLYWYRQTLGQGPEFLTYFQNEAQLEKSRLLSDRFSAERPKGSFSTLEIQRTEQGDSAMYLCSSSSPRDSAYEQYFGPGTRLTVT.

The chain joins TRBV20-1 to TRBJ2-7, with D uncertain. The CDR3 runs to 11 residues. Trimming removed 0 bases at V and 7 bases at J, with 7 bases between. Germline CDR1 and CDR2: DFQATT and SNEGSKA (reference sequence). The CDR3 sequence is CSAREYEEQYF. The DNA of the CDR3 is TGCAGTGCTAGAGAGTACGAGGAGCAGTACTTC.

The V gene is TRBV29-1, the J gene TRBJ1-1, with D tentatively TRBD1 (6 bases). V was shortened by 6 bases and J by 6 bases, with 14 bases between the two germline ends. The CDR3 is 12 residues long. The V gene's germline CDR1 is SQVTM and CDR2 ANQGSEA. In DNA form, the CDR3 reads TGCAGCGTCATCAGAGGGGGTGCTGAAGCTTTCTTT. Amino acid sequence: CSVIRGGAEAFF.

In its sample, this clone was seen once. The V and J genes are TRBV10-3 and TRBJ1-4, with D maybe TRBD1 (6 bases). The CDR3 runs to 16 residues. The V and J ends lost 10 bases and 4 bases respectively, with 22 bases between them. CDR1 ENHRY and CDR2 SYGVKD come from the germline V gene. The chain's CDR3 is CATRSQGNTGNEKLFF. The CDR3 coding sequence is TGTGCCACCCGGTCGCAGGGGAATACGGGTAATGAAAAACTGTTTTTT.

The genes are TRBV6-5 and TRBJ1-5, with D unclear. Germline V gene data show CDR1 as MNHEY and CDR2 as SVGAGI. The V and J ends lost 6 bases and 0 bases respectively, with 9 bases between them. This CDR3 region has 14 residues. CDR3 nucleotides: TGTGCCAGCAGGAGCTTTTATAGCAATCAGCCCCAGCATTTT. As protein: CASRSFYSNQPQHF.

The rearrangement joins TRBV7-3 to TRBJ2-1; no clear D. This CDR3 has 13 residues. V was trimmed by 5 bases and J by 8 bases, leaving 13 bases between them. CDR1 SGHTA and CDR2 FQGTGA come from the germline V gene. The CDR3 DNA reads as TGTGCCAGCAGCCGAGAGAGTTCCGATGAGCAGTTCTTC. This codes for CASSRESSDEQFF.

The chain employs TRBV5-1 and TRBJ2-3, with 8 bases that match TRBD2. Germline trimming cut 5 bases from V and 6 bases from J; bases unmatched to any gene: 5. Germline V gene lookup returns CDR1 SGHRS and CDR2 YFSETQ. This CDR3 is 13 amino acids long. CDR3 loop: CASRRAGGDTQYF. The CDR3 DNA reads as TGCGCCAGCAGACGGGCGGGAGGCGATACGCAGTATTTT. The full variable domain, rest sourced from reference TRBV5-1 and TRBJ2-3, is KAGVTQTPRYLIKTRGQQVTLSCSPISGHRSVSWYQQTPGQGLQFLFEYFSETQRNKGNFPGRFSGRQFSNSRSEMNVSTLELGDSALYLCASRRAGGDTQYFGPGTRLTVL.

CDR3 residues: CASSSSTEVPTHGWAQYF. As DNA, the CDR3 is TGTGCCAGCAGCTCATCAACCGAGGTTCCGACTCATGGGTGGGCCCAGTACTTC. The gene calls are TRBV5-6 and TRBJ2-5; D gene unclear. The CDR3 runs 18 residues. V gave up 3 bases and J gave up 9 bases, with 30 bases separating them. Germline V gives CDR1 SGHDT, CDR2 YYEEEE.

The CDR3 protein is CAISRTASSYEQYF. As DNA, the CDR3 is TGTGCCATCAGTCGGACTGCAAGCTCCTACGAGCAGTACTTC. The gene calls are TRBV10-3 and TRBJ2-7, with a tentative D call TRBD2 (5 bases). The V gene lost 5 bases and the J gene lost 0 bases, with 11 bases spanning the gap. The germline V gene encodes CDR1 ENHRY and CDR2 SYGVKD. This CDR3 region has 14 residues.

This chain links TRBV6-1 with TRBJ2-1; the match to TRBD2 covers 13 bases. In germline, CDR1 is MNHNS, CDR2 SASEGT. The CDR3 spans 19 residues. Trimming cost V 2 bases and J 5 bases; bases outside gene matches: 12. The CDR3 is CASSEPGLAGFWFHNEQFF. The CDR3 coding sequence is TGTGCCAGCAGTGAACCGGGACTAGCGGGATTTTGGTTCCACAATGAGCAGTTCTTC.

V gene TRBV6-5 combines with J gene TRBJ1-1; 7 nucleotides match TRBD1. CDR1 and CDR2 (germline): MNHEY, SVGAGI. V trimming: 0 bases; J trimming: 5 bases; junction bases outside the gene matches: 6. CDR3 size: 15 residues. The DNA for the CDR3 is TGTGCCAGCAGTTACTCGGACAGGATGGTGACTGAAGCTTTCTTT. It translates to CASSYSDRMVTEAFF.

The V call is TRBV10-3, the J call TRBJ2-7, with TRBD1 identical over 8 bases. The V gene end was trimmed by 5 bases and the J gene end by 5 bases; junction bases not matched to a gene: 11. Germline CDR1 reads ENHRY; CDR2 reads SYGVKD. The CDR3 runs to 15 residues. CDR3 loop: CAISSSGQGLDEQYF. CDR3 bases: TGTGCCATCAGTTCGAGTGGACAGGGTCTCGACGAGCAGTACTTC.

This clone has a handful of counts. The genes are TRBV28 and TRBJ2-2, with 10 bases matching TRBD2. The junction had 2 bases not matched to a gene; V was cut back by 3 bases and J by 1 base. The CDR3 contains 16 residues. Germline V CDR1 and CDR2: MDHEN, SYDVKM. CDR3 in amino acids: CASSFRLAGNTGELFF. In DNA form, the CDR3 reads TGTGCCAGCAGTTTTCGACTAGCGGGGAACACCGGGGAGCTGTTTTTT.

V gene TRBV7-9 combines with J gene TRBJ1-2, with 7 bases fitting TRBD1. V gave up 5 bases and J gave up 8 bases; unmatched junction bases: 11. This CDR3 region has 14 residues. CDR1 is SEHNR and CDR2 is FQNEAQ in the germline V gene (reference sequence). CDR3 coding DNA: TGTGCCAGCAGCCCGGGACAGCCGTTTGAGGGCTACACCTTC. Encoded protein: CASSPGQPFEGYTF.

A note on this clone: Additional DNA sequences in this sample encode the identical CDR3. The J gene is TRBJ2-1, the V gene TRBV15, with TRBD2 matching 8 bases. J gave up 10 bases and V 5 bases, and 16 bases lay outside the gene matches. The CDR3 length is 16 residues. Per germline, CDR1 LNHNV and CDR2 YYDKDF (reference sequence). The chain's CDR3 is CATSAPPGLGDEEQFF. The CDR3, as DNA: TGTGCCACCAGCGCCCCTCCGGGACTAGGTGACGAGGAGCAGTTCTTC. The whole variable domain, filled in from reference TRBV15 and TRBJ2-1, reads DAMVIQNPRYQVTQFGKPVTLSCSQTLNHNVMYWYQQKSSQAPKLLFHYYDKDFNNEADTPDNFQSRRPNTSFCFLDIRSPGLGDTAMYLCATSAPPGLGDEEQFFGPGTRLTVL.

In nucleotides, the CDR3 is TGCGCCAGCAGCCCTGGGGTAGGAGGGTCCGAAGAGCAGTACTTC. The encoded protein is CASSPGVGGSEEQYF. V gene TRBV5-1 combines with J gene TRBJ2-7; D perhaps matches TRBD2 (6 bases). The V and J ends lost 4 bases and 7 bases respectively, with 21 bases between them. Germline CDR1 and CDR2: SGHRS and YFSETQ. The length of the CDR3 is 15 residues.

The chain uses TRBV10-2 and TRBJ2-1, with 7 bases aligning to TRBD2. CDR3 size: 15 residues. Germline values: CDR1 WSHSY, CDR2 SAAADI. The V and J ends lost 7 bases and 5 bases, in that order; junction bases with no gene match: 11. CDR3 sequence (DNA): TGCGCCAGCACTAAAGGGTCTAGCGGAGACAATGAGCAGTTCTTC. Amino acids: CASTKGSSGDNEQFF.

DNA of the CDR3: TGTGCCAGCTCACCCTTGGAGAGCTCTGGAAACACCATATATTTT. Amino acids: CASSPLESSGNTIYF. V usage is TRBV18 and J usage is TRBJ1-3; no reliable D call. Germline loops: CDR1 KGHSH, CDR2 LQKENI. This CDR3 comprises 15 residues. Trimming took 3 bases from V and 0 from J, leaving 9 bases between them.

This chain uses TRBV19 with TRBJ1-2; D gene ambiguous. Between the trimmed V and J ends, which lost 5 bases and 4 bases, there was a span of 17 bases. CDR1 LNHDA and CDR2 SQIVND come from the germline V gene (reference sequence). The CDR3 totals 15 residues. The CDR3 DNA reads as TGTGCCAGTAGTTATTCCAGCGAGTCGGGCTATGGCTACACCTTC. Amino acid sequence: CASSYSSESGYGYTF.

Of note for this clone: In the same sample, other DNA sequences code for this CDR3. V usage is TRBV29-1 and J usage is TRBJ2-5; possibly TRBD1 for D (8 bases). This CDR3 spans 13 amino acids. V dropped 3 bases and J dropped 8 bases, with 16 bases sitting between them. CDR1 and CDR2 (germline): SQVTM, ANQGSEA. The CDR3 spells CSVERQGRETQYF. The CDR3 nucleotides read TGCAGCGTTGAGCGACAGGGGAGGGAAACCCAGTACTTC.

The V gene is TRBV5-1, the J gene TRBJ1-2, with unresolved D. The CDR3 runs 14 residues. V gave up 0 bases and J gave up 6 bases, with 12 bases separating them. CDR1 and CDR2 (germline): SGHRS, YFSETQ. The CDR3 sequence: CASSLATGWDGYTF. Here the CDR3 DNA reads TGCGCCAGCAGCTTGGCCACGGGGTGGGATGGCTACACCTTC.

This clone has a single count. In DNA, the CDR3 is TGTGCCAGCAGTCCGACAGGGAAAGGAAAACTGTTTTTT. Amino acids: CASSPTGKGKLFF. The chain carries TRBV28 and TRBJ1-4; 7 bases are a match to TRBD1. Germline V gene data show CDR1 as MDHEN and CDR2 as SYDVKM. J lost 10 bases, V lost 5 bases, and 7 bases had no gene match. CDR3 length: 13 residues. Together with reference TRBV28 and TRBJ1-4, the CDR3 gives the full variable domain: DVKVTQSSRYLVKRTGEKVFLECVQDMDHENMFWYRQDPGLGLRLIYFSYDVKMKEKGDIPEGYSVSREKKERFSLILESASTNQTSMYLCASSPTGKGKLFFGSGTQLSVL.

This clone was seen a single time. The CDR3 nucleotides are TGTGCCAGCAGCTTAGTGGGCAGGGGGGATACCGGGGAGCTGTTTTTT. Translation gives CASSLVGRGDTGELFF. V and J are TRBV7-2 and TRBJ2-2, with D perhaps TRBD1 (7 bases). Trimming stripped 1 base from V and 5 bases from J, with 14 bases between. The CDR3 extends over 16 amino acids. The germline V gene encodes CDR1 SGHTA and CDR2 FQGNSA. Full variable domain (missing parts from reference TRBV7-2 and TRBJ2-2): GAGVSQSPSNKVTEKGKDVELRCDPISGHTALYWYRQSLGQGLEFLIYFQGNSAPDKSGLPSDRFSAERTGGSVSTLTIQRTQQEDSAVYLCASSLVGRGDTGELFFGEGSRLTVL.